The 15 T cell receptor beta chains presented below share a single source sample, sequenced in a study of response to subunit inactivated influenza vaccine. TCRdb processed the RT-PCR reads anew with MiXCR; each CDR3 protein has one entry. Of 250,000 to 350,000 distinct CDR3 sequences listed, approximately 23% are singletons. Sequenced here: PBMCs from blood, sampled about 20 months after vaccination. The source is a man aged 50-75 years who received an inactivated influenza vaccine.

This sequence joins TRBV21-1 and TRBJ2-1; TRBD1, as called in the table, went unchecked against the DNA. TRBV21-1 is a recognized pseudogene. There are 18 residues in the CDR3. CDR3 DNA sequence: TGTGCCAGCAGCAAACCTCAAAAGGGGGGGATCTCCTACAATGAGCAGTTCTTC. This sequence encodes CASSKPQKGGISYNEQFF.

This chain joins TRBV20-1 and TRBJ2-7; TRBD2 might be the D (6 bases). The V end was cut by 3 bases, the J end by 5 bases, with 14 bases between. Germline CDR1 is DFQATT and CDR2 is SNEGSKA (reference sequence). This CDR3 has 13 amino acids. The CDR3: CSASEGWGDEQYF. CDR3 DNA sequence: TGCAGTGCTAGTGAGGGGTGGGGGGACGAGCAGTACTTC.

The chain is built from TRBV3-1 and TRBJ1-4; the D is unclear. This CDR3 comprises 15 residues. The ends were cut back, 4 bases at V and 4 bases at J, with 13 bases in the middle. The germline CDR1 and CDR2 sequences are LGHDT and YNNKEL (reference sequence). CDR3 amino acids: CASSPAGSLNEKLFF. CDR3 in DNA: TGTGCCAGCAGCCCGGCGGGTAGTCTTAATGAAAAACTGTTTTTT.

V usage is TRBV20-1 and J usage is TRBJ2-1; 11 bases map to TRBD2. V was pared by 2 bases and J by 5 bases, with 8 bases of the junction left unmatched. CDR3 size: 16 residues. Looked up from germline, CDR1 is DFQATT and CDR2 is SNEGSKA (reference sequence). CDR3 coding DNA: TGCAGTGCTAGACCCCTCACTAGCGGGAGACACAATGAGCAGTTCTTC. Encoded protein: CSARPLTSGRHNEQFF.

This rearrangement joins TRBV18 to TRBJ2-3; a weak D match, TRBD1 (6 bases). The CDR3 is 15 residues long. Germline V gene data show CDR1 as KGHSH and CDR2 as LQKENI. V was shortened by 6 bases and J by 1 base, with 14 bases between the two germline ends. CDR3 sequence: CASSPVNRGTDTQYF. Here the CDR3 DNA reads TGTGCCAGCTCCCCCGTGAACAGGGGCACAGATACGCAGTATTTT.

The V gene is TRBV12-3 or TRBV12-4, the J gene TRBJ2-6; D possibly corresponds to TRBD2 (7 bases). The CDR3 totals 18 residues. Trimming stripped 6 bases from V and 1 base from J, with 19 bases between. CDR3 in DNA: TGTGCCAGCAGCCTTGGGGGGGGCCTGAGATCTGGGGCCAACGTCCTGACTTTC. Encoded protein: CASSLGGGLRSGANVLTF.

The chain has TRBV4-1 and TRBJ2-7; 7 bases are shared with TRBD2. From germline, CDR1 is MGHRA and CDR2 YSYEKL. Trimming at V came to 1 base and at J to 2 bases, leaving 11 bases not matched to a gene. The CDR3 sequence is 17 residues long. As DNA, the CDR3 is TGCGCCAGCAGCCAAGTCCAGCTAGCGGTGGGACCCTACGAGCAGTACTTC. It codes for CASSQVQLAVGPYEQYF.

The chain couples TRBV28 to TRBJ2-5; D unclear. Trimming stripped 5 bases from V and 2 bases from J, with 6 bases between. CDR3 length: 12 residues. Germline CDR1 reads MDHEN; CDR2 reads SYDVKM. CDR3 coding DNA: TGTGCCAGCAGTGTAAATCAAGAGACCCAGTACTTC. Protein sequence: CASSVNQETQYF.

The V and J genes are TRBV27 and TRBJ2-7; D ambiguous. V lost 7 bases and J lost 0, with 10 bases in between. From germline, CDR1 is MNHEY and CDR2 SMNVEV (reference sequence). This CDR3 spans 13 amino acids. CDR3 nucleotide sequence: TGTGCCAGCAAGCGCAGGTCCTCCTACGAGCAGTACTTC. Translating gives CASKRRSSYEQYF.

This clonotype was detected only a few times. J is TRBJ2-2 and V is TRBV12-3 or TRBV12-4, with 11 bases fitting TRBD2. V trimming: 3 bases; J trimming: 6 bases; junction bases outside the gene matches: 3. This CDR3 contains 15 residues. For the CDR3, the DNA is TGTGCCAGCAGTTTTACTAGCGGGGGCCCCGGGGAGCTGTTTTTT. It translates to CASSFTSGGPGELFF.

There are a few counts of this clonotype. J is TRBJ1-1 and V is TRBV5-1; D is possibly TRBD1 (6 bases). Germline CDR1 SGHRS, CDR2 YFSETQ. The CDR3 has 14 residues. Trimming left V 2 bases short and J 4 bases short, with 12 bases between. CDR3 nucleotide sequence: TGCGCCAGCAGCTTAACGGGGGCGCGCACTGAAGCTTTCTTT. Its translation: CASSLTGARTEAFF.

The gene calls are TRBV5-1 and TRBJ2-2, with D perhaps matching TRBD1 or TRBD2 (5 bases each). This CDR3 is 15 amino acids long. Germline V gene lookup returns CDR1 SGHRS and CDR2 YFSETQ. V dropped 4 bases and J dropped 4 bases, with 14 bases sitting between them. CDR3 protein: CASSRGEYITGELFF. DNA for the CDR3: TGCGCCAGCAGCCGGGGCGAATACATCACCGGGGAGCTGTTTTTT. Full variable domain (remainder filled in from reference TRBV5-1 and TRBJ2-2): KAGVTQTPRYLIKTRGQQVTLSCSPISGHRSVSWYQQTPGQGLQFLFEYFSETQRNKGNFPGRFSGRQFSNSRSEMNVSTLELGDSALYLCASSRGEYITGELFFGEGSRLTVL.

The rearrangement joins TRBV3-1 to TRBJ1-2, with a tentative D call TRBD1 (6 bases). This CDR3 has 14 amino acids. V was pared by 0 bases and J by 7 bases, with 12 bases between. Per germline, CDR1 LGHDT and CDR2 YNNKEL (reference sequence). CDR3 sequence (DNA): TGTGCCAGCAGCCAAGAGACAAGGGGGGGTGGCTACACCTTC. Encoded protein: CASSQETRGGGYTF.

This clonotype was counted between two and nine times. For the CDR3, the DNA is TGCGCCAGCAGCTTGCCCAGGGGCAATGAGCAGTTCTTC. Protein product: CASSLPRGNEQFF. The chain employs TRBV5-1 and TRBJ2-1; D possibly corresponds to TRBD1 (6 bases). The germline V gene encodes CDR1 SGHRS and CDR2 YFSETQ. Between the trimmed V and J ends, which lost 1 base and 6 bases, there was a span of 8 bases. This CDR3 has 13 residues.

The chain is built from TRBV5-1 and TRBJ2-7; TRBD1 matches 7 bases. CDR3 length: 15 residues. V was pared by 0 bases and J by 2 bases, with 5 bases of the junction left unmatched. Germline CDR1 and CDR2: SGHRS and YFSETQ. CDR3 residues: CASSLAGGQAYEQYF. The CDR3 DNA follows: TGCGCCAGCAGCTTGGCGGGTGGACAGGCCTACGAGCAGTACTTC.